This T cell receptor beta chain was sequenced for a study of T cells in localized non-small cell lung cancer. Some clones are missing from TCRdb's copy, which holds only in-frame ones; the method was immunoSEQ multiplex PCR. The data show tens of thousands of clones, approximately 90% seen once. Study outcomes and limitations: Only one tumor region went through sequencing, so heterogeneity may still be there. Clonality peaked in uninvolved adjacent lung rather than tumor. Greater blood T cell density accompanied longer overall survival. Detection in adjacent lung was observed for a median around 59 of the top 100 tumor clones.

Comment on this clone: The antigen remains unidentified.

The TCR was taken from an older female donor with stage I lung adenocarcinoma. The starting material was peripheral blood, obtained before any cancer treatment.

The CDR3 protein is CASSLLQLNTEAFF. Written as DNA, the CDR3 is TGCGCCAGCAGCTTGTTGCAGTTGAACACTGAAGCTTTCTTT. The rearrangement uses TRBV5-1 and TRBJ1-1; D unclear. This CDR3 region has 14 residues. The germline V and J ends were trimmed by 1 base and 0 bases, with 7 bases remaining between them. Per germline, CDR1 SGHRS and CDR2 YFSETQ.